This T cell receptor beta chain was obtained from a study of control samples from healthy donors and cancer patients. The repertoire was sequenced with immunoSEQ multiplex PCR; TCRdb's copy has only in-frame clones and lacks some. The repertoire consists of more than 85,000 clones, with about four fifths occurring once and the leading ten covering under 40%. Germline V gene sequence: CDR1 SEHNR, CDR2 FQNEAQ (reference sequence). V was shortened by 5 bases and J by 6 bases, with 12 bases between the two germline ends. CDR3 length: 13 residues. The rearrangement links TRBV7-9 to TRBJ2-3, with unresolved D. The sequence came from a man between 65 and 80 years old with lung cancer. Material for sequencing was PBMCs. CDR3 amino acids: CASSPPGFDTQYF. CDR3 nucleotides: TGTGCCAGCAGCCCCCCCGGGTTCGATACGCAGTATTTT. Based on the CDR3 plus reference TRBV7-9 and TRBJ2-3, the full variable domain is DTGVSQNPRHKITKRGQNVTFRCDPISEHNRLYWYRQTLGQGPEFLTYFQNEAQLEKSRLLSDRFSAERPKGSFSTLEIQRTEQGDSAMYLCASSPPGFDTQYFGPGTRLTVL.